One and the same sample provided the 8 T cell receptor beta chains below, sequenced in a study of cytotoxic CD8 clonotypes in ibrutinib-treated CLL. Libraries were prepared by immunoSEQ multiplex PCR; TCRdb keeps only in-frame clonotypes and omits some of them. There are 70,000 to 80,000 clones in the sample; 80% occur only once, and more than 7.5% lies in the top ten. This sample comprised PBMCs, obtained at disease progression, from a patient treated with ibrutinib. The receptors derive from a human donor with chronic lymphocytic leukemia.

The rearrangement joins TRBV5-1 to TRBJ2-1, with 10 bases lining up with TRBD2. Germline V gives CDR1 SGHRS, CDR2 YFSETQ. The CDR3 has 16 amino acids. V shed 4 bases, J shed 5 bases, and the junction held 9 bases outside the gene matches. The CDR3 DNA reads TGCGCCAGCAGCACCGGCCTAGCGGGGGCCAACAATGAGCAGTTCTTC. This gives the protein CASSTGLAGANNEQFF.

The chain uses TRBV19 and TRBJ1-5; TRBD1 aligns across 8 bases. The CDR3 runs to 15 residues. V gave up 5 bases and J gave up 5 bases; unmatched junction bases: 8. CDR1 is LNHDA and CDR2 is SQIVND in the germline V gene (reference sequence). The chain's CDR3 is CASSPIGQGDQPQHF. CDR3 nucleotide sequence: TGTGCCAGTAGTCCTATCGGACAGGGCGATCAGCCCCAGCATTTT.

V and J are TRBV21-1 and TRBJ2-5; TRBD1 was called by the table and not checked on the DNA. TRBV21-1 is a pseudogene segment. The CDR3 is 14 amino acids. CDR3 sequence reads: CALPGQGRWETQYF. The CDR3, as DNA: TGTGCCCTCCCGGGACAGGGGAGATGGGAGACCCAGTACTTC.

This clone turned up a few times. CDR3 sequence (DNA): TGTGCCAGCAGGGAAGGAGGGAGGAACACTGAAGCTTTCTTT. Protein sequence: CASREGGRNTEAFF. J is TRBJ1-1 and V is TRBV27; no reliable D call. The CDR3 loop spans 14 amino acids. CDR1 and CDR2 (germline): MNHEY, SMNVEV (reference sequence). V was cut by 6 bases and J by 1 base, with 12 bases left in between.

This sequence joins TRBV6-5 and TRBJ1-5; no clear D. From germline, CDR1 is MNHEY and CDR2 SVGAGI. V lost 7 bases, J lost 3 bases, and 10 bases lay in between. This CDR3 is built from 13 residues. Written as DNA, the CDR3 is TGTGCCAGCACACCCAACTTCAATCAGCCCCAGCATTTT. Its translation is CASTPNFNQPQHF.

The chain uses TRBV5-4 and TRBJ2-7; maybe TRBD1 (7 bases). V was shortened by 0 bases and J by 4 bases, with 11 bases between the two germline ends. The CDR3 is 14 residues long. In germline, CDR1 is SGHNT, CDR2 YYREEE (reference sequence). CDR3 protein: CASSLDRGGYEQYF. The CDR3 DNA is TGTGCCAGCAGCTTGGACAGGGGAGGTTACGAGCAGTACTTC.

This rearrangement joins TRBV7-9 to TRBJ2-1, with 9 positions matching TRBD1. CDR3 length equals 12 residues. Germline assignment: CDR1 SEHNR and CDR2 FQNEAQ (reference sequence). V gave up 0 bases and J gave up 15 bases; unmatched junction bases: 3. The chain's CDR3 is CASSLADRGPFF. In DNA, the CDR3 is TGTGCCAGCAGCTTAGCGGACAGGGGTCCGTTCTTC.

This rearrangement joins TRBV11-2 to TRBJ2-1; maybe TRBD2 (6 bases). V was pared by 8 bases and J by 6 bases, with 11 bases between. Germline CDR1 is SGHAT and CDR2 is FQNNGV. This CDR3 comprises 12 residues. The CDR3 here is CASDLGGNEQFF. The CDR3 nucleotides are TGTGCCAGCGACTTGGGGGGCAATGAGCAGTTCTTC.